Below, 9 T cell receptor beta chains from the same sample are listed, as sequenced in a study of T cell changes during pregnancy in multiple sclerosis. Using immunoSEQ multiplex PCR, the repertoire was profiled, and TCRdb retains in-frame clones only, with some absent. The sample includes about 49,000 clones, almost 90% of them seen just once. The source material was peripheral blood, sampled after pregnancy. These receptor sequences come from a female donor in good health, enrolled as a control in a pregnancy study.

The rearrangement uses TRBV4-3 and TRBJ2-7, with 9 nucleotides matching TRBD2. In germline, CDR1 is LGHNA, CDR2 YSLEER. The CDR3 has 16 residues. J was trimmed by 3 bases and V by 4 bases; bases with no gene match: 10. The CDR3 DNA sequence: TGCGCCAGCAGCCGCCTTGGAGCGGGGGGCAACTACGAGCAGTACTTC. Amino acids: CASSRLGAGGNYEQYF.

The chain combines TRBV2 with TRBJ2-3, with D tentatively TRBD2 (7 bases). Germline values: CDR1 SNHLY, CDR2 FYNNEI. CDR3 length: 15 residues. Trimming cost V 2 bases and J 6 bases, with 15 bases left between them. The chain's CDR3 is CASSEKGGPGDTQYF. In DNA form, the CDR3 reads TGTGCCAGCAGTGAAAAGGGGGGGCCGGGGGATACGCAGTATTTT.

The chain couples TRBV4-2 to TRBJ2-5; D might be TRBD2 (5 bases). The V end lost 0 bases, the J end lost 2 bases, and 16 bases lay between the germline ends. Germline V lookup: CDR1 LGHNA, CDR2 YNFKEQ. The CDR3 has 17 amino acids. The CDR3 sequence: CASSQEGSVSPQETQYF. CDR3 DNA: TGTGCCAGCAGCCAAGAGGGTAGCGTCTCTCCTCAAGAGACCCAGTACTTC.

The chain joins TRBV10-3 to TRBJ2-5, with TRBD2 matching over 7 bases. Trimming removed 3 bases from V and 1 base from J; junction bases left unmatched: 8. The CDR3 length is 16 residues. Germline loops: CDR1 ENHRY, CDR2 SYGVKD. The CDR3 nucleotides read TGTGCCATCAGTGATCTCGGGGGAGGGGTCCAAGAGACCCAGTACTTC. It translates to CAISDLGGGVQETQYF.

This chain links TRBV5-1 with TRBJ2-5, with 14 positions matching TRBD2. CDR1 and CDR2 from the germline V gene are SGHRS and YFSETQ. This CDR3 has 16 amino acids. The V segment lost 5 bases and the J segment 4 bases; nucleotides outside the gene matches: 7. The CDR3 loop is CASRAGLAGGPETQYF. CDR3 nucleotides: TGCGCCAGCAGGGCAGGACTAGCGGGAGGCCCAGAGACCCAGTACTTC.

The rearrangement links TRBV7-2 to TRBJ1-3; tentatively, D is TRBD1 (5 bases). The CDR3 is made up of 16 amino acids. The germline gives CDR1 SGHTA, CDR2 FQGNSA. V dropped 8 bases and J dropped 0 bases, with 17 bases sitting between them. CDR3 bases: TGTGCCAGCCCCCGCGGGGGGGAGGACTCTGGAAACACCATATATTTT. Amino acids: CASPRGGEDSGNTIYF.

V usage is TRBV27 and J usage is TRBJ2-3; 7 nucleotides align to TRBD2. Germline V gene lookup returns CDR1 MNHEY and CDR2 SMNVEV (reference sequence). The CDR3 consists of 15 residues. J was trimmed by 4 bases and V by 5 bases; bases with no gene match: 9. The CDR3 sequence is CASSPFLAASDTQYF. The CDR3 bases are TGTGCCAGCAGTCCCTTCCTAGCGGCATCAGATACGCAGTATTTT.

This chain uses TRBV7-1 with TRBJ2-6; D call uncertain. TRBV7-1 is recorded as an ORF, its role being uncertain. The V end lost 5 bases, the J end lost 5 bases, and 13 bases lay between the germline ends. This CDR3 contains 15 residues. The CDR3 nucleotides read TGTGCCAGCAGCCGAGCCAAAAGTCGGGCCAACGTCCTGACTTTC. This gives the protein CASSRAKSRANVLTF.

This chain joins TRBV5-1 and TRBJ1-2; D possibly corresponds to TRBD1 (6 bases). The CDR3 totals 16 residues. V was clipped by 0 bases and J by 7 bases, with 19 bases between them. CDR1 is SGHRS and CDR2 is YFSETQ in the germline V gene. The CDR3 spells CASSLDPSGVRGGYTF. The CDR3, as DNA: TGCGCCAGCAGCTTGGACCCCTCAGGGGTTCGTGGTGGCTACACCTTC. Drawing the rest from reference TRBV5-1 and TRBJ1-2, the complete variable domain is KAGVTQTPRYLIKTRGQQVTLSCSPISGHRSVSWYQQTPGQGLQFLFEYFSETQRNKGNFPGRFSGRQFSNSRSEMNVSTLELGDSALYLCASSLDPSGVRGGYTFGSGTRLTVV.